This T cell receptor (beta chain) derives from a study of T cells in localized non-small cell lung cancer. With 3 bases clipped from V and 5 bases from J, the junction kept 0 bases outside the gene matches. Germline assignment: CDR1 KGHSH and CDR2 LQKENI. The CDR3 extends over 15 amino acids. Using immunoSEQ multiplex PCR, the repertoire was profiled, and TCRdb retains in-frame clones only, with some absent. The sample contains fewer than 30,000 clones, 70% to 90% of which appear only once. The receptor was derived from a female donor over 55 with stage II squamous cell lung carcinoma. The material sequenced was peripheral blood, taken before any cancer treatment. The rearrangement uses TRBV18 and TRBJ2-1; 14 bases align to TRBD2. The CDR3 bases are TGTGCCAGCTCACCGGGACTAGCGGGGGACAATGAGCAGTTCTTC. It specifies CASSPGLAGDNEQFF.